Presented here are 20 T cell receptor beta chains from one specimen sequenced in a study of blood T cell repertoires in COVID-19. Profiled with immunoSEQ multiplex PCR; TCRdb holds only in-frame clones, not every one. The sample has approximately 66,000 clones, 70% to 90% seen once. What was sequenced was peripheral blood. The receptors here all came from a man aged 45-65 years with active COVID-19.

The rearrangement links TRBV30 to TRBJ2-3; 8 bases are a match to TRBD2. V lost 1 base, J lost 6 bases, and 3 bases stayed unmatched. CDR1 and CDR2 (germline): GTSNPN, SVGIG (reference sequence). The CDR3 sequence is 13 residues long. This chain's CDR3 is CAWSGAGGDTQYF. The DNA of the CDR3 is TGTGCCTGGAGTGGGGCGGGAGGTGATACGCAGTATTTT.

This chain connects TRBV30 to TRBJ1-5; possible D gene TRBD1, 6 bases. Germline V gene lookup returns CDR1 GTSNPN and CDR2 SVGIG (reference sequence). The CDR3 contains 13 residues. V dropped 2 bases and J dropped 4 bases, with 9 bases sitting between them. As DNA, the CDR3 is TGTGCCTGGAGTCCCCAGGGGAATCAGCCCCAGCATTTT. Encoded protein: CAWSPQGNQPQHF.

The genes are TRBV7-6 and TRBJ2-2, with unresolved D. The CDR3 is 13 amino acids. Trimming cost V 7 bases and J 7 bases, with 13 bases left between them. The germline CDR1 and CDR2 sequences are SGHVS and FNYEAQ. CDR3 nucleotide sequence: TGTGCCAGCAATTCATTCGTCGGCGGGGAGCTGTTTTTT. This codes for CASNSFVGGELFF.

The rearrangement links TRBV12-5 to TRBJ1-3, with D possibly matching TRBD1 (6 bases). CDR1 and CDR2 from the germline V gene are LGHNT and FRNRAP. This CDR3 comprises 17 residues. V was trimmed by 5 bases and J by 0 bases, leaving 17 bases between them. CDR3 DNA sequence: TGTGCTAGTGGTCAGGGGCTGGGGCTAAACTCTGGAAACACCATATATTTT. Its translation is CASGQGLGLNSGNTIYF. Full variable domain (rest looked up from reference TRBV12-5 and TRBJ1-3): DARVTQTPRHKVTEMGQEVTMRCQPILGHNTVFWYRQTMMQGLELLAYFRNRAPLDDSGMPKDRFSAEMPDATLATLKIQPSEPRDSAVYFCASGQGLGLNSGNTIYFGEGSWLTVV.

The V call is TRBV29-1, the J call TRBJ2-1, with 14 bases matching TRBD2. With 7 bases clipped from V and 8 bases from J, the junction kept 7 bases outside the gene matches. Germline values: CDR1 SQVTM, CDR2 ANQGSEA. This CDR3 comprises 14 residues. The CDR3 protein is CSAYGTSGSYEQFF. CDR3 sequence (DNA): TGCAGCGCCTACGGGACTAGCGGGAGTTATGAGCAGTTCTTC.

This chain uses TRBV5-8 with TRBJ2-2; 7 nucleotides line up with TRBD2. J was trimmed by 1 base and V by 4 bases; bases with no gene match: 7. Germline assignment: CDR1 SGHTS and CDR2 YDEGEE. The CDR3 has 16 amino acids. The CDR3 bases are TGTGCCAGCAGCCATCTAGCGGAGGGGAACACCGGGGAGCTGTTTTTT. Amino acids: CASSHLAEGNTGELFF.

The rearrangement links TRBV5-5 to TRBJ2-2; D is unresolved. Germline V gene data show CDR1 as SGHKS and CDR2 as YYEKEE (reference sequence). The CDR3 runs to 13 residues. The V gene lost 5 bases and the J gene lost 4 bases, with 9 bases spanning the gap. In DNA form, the CDR3 reads TGTGCCAGCAGGATCCAGTTCACCGGGGAGCTGTTTTTT. Its protein is CASRIQFTGELFF.

The chain links TRBV6-6 to TRBJ2-7; TRBD1 might be the D (5 bases). Trimming pared 5 bases from V and 2 bases from J, leaving 10 bases between. CDR1 is MNHNY and CDR2 is SVGAGI in the germline V gene (reference sequence). The CDR3 totals 13 residues. The CDR3, as DNA: TGTGCCAGCAGTCAACAGGCCACCTACGAGCAGTACTTC. As protein: CASSQQATYEQYF.

This clone appeared a single time. The chain carries TRBV24-1 and TRBJ2-2, with a tentative D call TRBD1 (5 bases). The germline gives CDR1 KGHDR, CDR2 SFDVKD. This CDR3 comprises 12 residues. V gave up 3 bases and J gave up 10 bases, with 8 bases separating them. CDR3 bases: TGTGCCACCAGTGATGAGACAGTGGAGCTGTTTTTT. The encoded protein is CATSDETVELFF.

This clone has only one observation. The CDR3 here is CSVATAAHSTDTQYF. The CDR3 DNA reads TGCAGCGTTGCGACAGCTGCCCACAGCACAGATACGCAGTATTTT. The chain employs TRBV29-1 and TRBJ2-3; possibly TRBD1 for D (5 bases). V lost 4 bases and J lost 0, with 14 bases in between. The length of the CDR3 is 15 residues. Germline lookup yields CDR1 SQVTM and CDR2 ANQGSEA.

The V call is TRBV6-2 or TRBV6-3, the J call TRBJ2-2; D remains unclear. The germline V gene has CDR1 MNHEY and CDR2 SVGEGT. V lost 5 bases and J 5 bases, leaving 9 bases between the germline ends. The CDR3 sequence is 13 residues long. The CDR3 reads CASSLTGTGELFF. The CDR3 nucleotides read TGTGCCAGCAGTCTGACTGGTACCGGGGAGCTGTTTTTT.

Details on this clone: The same CDR3 can be traced to other DNA sequences in this sample. The gene calls are TRBV3-1 (or the pseudogene TRBV3-2) and TRBJ2-3; D possibly corresponds to TRBD1 (6 bases). Germline loops: CDR1 LGHDT, CDR2 YNNKEL (reference sequence). This CDR3 comprises 16 residues. Trimming took 0 bases from V and 0 from J, leaving 10 bases between them. CDR3 coding DNA: TGTGCCAGCAGCCAAGAGGGGGCGACTAGCACAGATACGCAGTATTTT. This sequence encodes CASSQEGATSTDTQYF.

CDR3 nucleotides: TGTGCCAGCTCACCACCAGGGGATCCATACAATGAGCAGTTCTTC. The encoded protein is CASSPPGDPYNEQFF. The rearrangement links TRBV18 to TRBJ2-1; D may be TRBD1 (5 bases). Germline values: CDR1 KGHSH, CDR2 LQKENI. The CDR3 runs 15 residues. Trimming stripped 0 bases from V and 4 bases from J, with 10 bases between.

In nucleotides, the CDR3 is TGTGCCAGCAGCCAGGACCTGGGACAGGGTTTTATTAGCGGGAGAGATGAGCAGTTCTTC. It is translated as CASSQDLGQGFISGRDEQFF. This chain links TRBV7-4 with TRBJ2-1; D may match TRBD1 or TRBD2 (9 bases each). Germline assignment: CDR1 SGHVT and CDR2 SQSDAQ. The CDR3 is 20 amino acids. Trimming cost V 5 bases and J 8 bases, with 34 bases left between them.

V is TRBV19 and J is TRBJ1-2; 10 positions match TRBD1. Germline V gives CDR1 LNHDA, CDR2 SQIVND (reference sequence). J lost 7 bases, V lost 5 bases, and 16 bases had no gene match. The CDR3 sequence is 17 residues long. The CDR3 protein is CASSPSSGTGAGFGYTF. The CDR3 DNA sequence: TGTGCCAGTAGTCCGTCGTCCGGGACAGGGGCGGGCTTTGGCTACACCTTC.

The V and J genes are TRBV19 and TRBJ1-6, with TRBD1 as a possible D gene (6 bases). Trimming pared 3 bases from V and 4 bases from J, leaving 7 bases between. Germline values: CDR1 LNHDA, CDR2 SQIVND (reference sequence). The CDR3 is made up of 14 amino acids. The CDR3 coding sequence is TGTGCCAGTAGTATGGGGGCTTATAATTCACCCCTCCACTTT. Protein product: CASSMGAYNSPLHF.

The chain combines TRBV5-1 with TRBJ1-5; D ambiguous. Germline CDR1 is SGHRS and CDR2 is YFSETQ. Trimming took off 3 bases at V and 4 bases at J, with 14 bases between the two ends. The CDR3 has 15 residues. DNA for the CDR3: TGCGCCAGCAGCTCTACCGGGCGGACTAATCAGCCCCAGCATTTT. Translated: CASSSTGRTNQPQHF.

This clone was observed a handful of times. The chain carries TRBV7-9 and TRBJ2-5; 10 bases map to TRBD2. The CDR3 extends over 15 amino acids. J lost 14 bases, V lost 5 bases, and 17 bases had no gene match. Germline-derived CDR1 and CDR2 are SEHNR and FQNEAQ (reference sequence). CDR3: CASSAGASGRAPIYF. The CDR3 DNA sequence: TGTGCCAGCAGCGCCGGGGCAAGCGGGAGGGCGCCAATTTACTTC.

This clone appeared once. This chain links TRBV9 with TRBJ1-5; D might be TRBD1 (6 bases). This CDR3 spans 15 amino acids. Germline V gene lookup returns CDR1 SGDLS and CDR2 YYNGEE. V was clipped by 4 bases and J by 2 bases, with 13 bases between them. CDR3 loop: CASSPGVVGNQPQHF. The CDR3 DNA sequence: TGTGCCAGCAGCCCAGGGGTGGTTGGCAATCAGCCCCAGCATTTT.

The genes are TRBV19 and TRBJ1-2; 12 positions agree with TRBD1. CDR1 and CDR2 from the germline V gene are LNHDA and SQIVND (reference sequence). This CDR3 has 15 residues. V lost 5 bases to trimming and J lost 8 bases; unmatched junction nucleotides: 9. The CDR3 DNA is TGTGCCAGTAGTCTCGGGACAGGGGGCGGGAACGGCTACACCTTC. Protein sequence: CASSLGTGGGNGYTF.